This T cell receptor (beta chain) was sequenced for a study of long-term antiretroviral therapy in people with HIV. The study, taken as a whole, reports: Following ART, diversity rose but still fell short of transplant donor controls. Clonal populations expanded prior to ART predominated within the repertoire at all time points. Gathering of blood took place between about 2003 and 2017, possibly under older ART regimens.

Germline CDR1 and CDR2: SGHKS and YYEKEE (reference sequence). The CDR3 is made up of 14 amino acids. V lost 0 bases, J lost 2 bases, and 9 bases lay in between. Worth noting for this clone: The antigen is undetermined.

It was version v3.0 of the immunoSEQ assay that was run at survey level. TCRdb's copy holds only in-frame clones and misses some; the assay was immunoSEQ multiplex PCR. Of some 21,000 clones in the sample, around 69% were seen once. The V and J genes are TRBV5-5 and TRBJ2-7; D may be TRBD1 (6 bases). The receptor comes from a woman in her 40s with HIV. The sequences come from unsorted PBMCs, collected around 1.8 years before starting antiretroviral therapy. CDR3: CASSLEGHTYEQYF. The CDR3 DNA reads TGTGCCAGCAGCTTGGAGGGACATACCTACGAGCAGTACTTC.